This record concerns one T cell receptor beta chain sequence. Its specificity is unknown. The data stem from a study of Graves' ophthalmopathy and Graves' hyperthyroidism. Study-level information: Before any treatment was given, at initial diagnosis, peripheral blood was collected. Findings and limits, study-wide: Among expanded thyroid clonotypes above 0.001 frequency, most also occurred in blood.

J lost 6 bases, V lost 4 bases, and 6 bases had no gene match. Germline loops: CDR1 SGHDT, CDR2 YYEEEE. The CDR3 is 15 residues long. The sequenced template was RNA, covering the TCR beta CDR3 region. First-round RT-PCR relied on HTBI primers, and a second-round multiplex PCR came next. Each CDR3 protein is one row after TCRdb ran MiXCR on the multiplex PCR reads. This sample has about 380,000 distinct CDR3 sequences, with less than 20% found just once. The TCR was taken from a woman aged 18-29 years with stable Graves' hyperthyroidism. This rearrangement joins TRBV5-6 to TRBJ2-2, with 10 bases that match TRBD1. Sequencing was done on a sample of peripheral blood. CDR3: CASSPGQGIPGELFF. The CDR3 nucleotides are TGTGCCAGCAGCCCGGGACAGGGGATTCCCGGGGAGCTGTTTTTT.